This TCR beta chain was sequenced in a study of tumor-infiltrating lymphocytes in primary liver carcinoma. Trimming pared 4 bases from V and 9 bases from J, leaving 12 bases between. Germline V gene lookup returns CDR1 SEHNR and CDR2 FQNEAQ (reference sequence). This CDR3 spans 12 amino acids. It was from about 19-30 mg of unsorted bulk tissue that RNA and DNA were co-extracted. The researchers produced TCR beta cDNA from around 0.5 ug total RNA with a constant-region primer. Construction of TCR beta libraries relied on three successive nested multiplex PCR rounds employing slightly modified ARM-PCR. The first two PCR rounds used TRBV1-TRBV30 forward primers with a C-beta reverse primer, roughly 10 cycles each. TCRdb redid the calling of the multiplex PCR reads with MiXCR, one entry per CDR3 protein. This sample has approximately 110,000 distinct CDR3 sequences, with about 59% found just once.

This TCR was recovered from a woman in her fifties or sixties with primary liver carcinoma and hepatitis B virus infection. The specimen sequenced was liver tumor tissue from sampling region 1. Subset specified: tumor region T1, superior pole. The chain is built from TRBV7-9 and TRBJ1-1; a possible D gene is TRBD1 (5 bases). CDR3 nucleotide sequence: TGTGCCAGCAGCTCTACCGGGGCGCAAGCTTTCTTT. This translates into CASSSTGAQAFF.